The next 9 T cell receptor beta chains were all read from a single sample in a study of blood T cell repertoires in COVID-19. Sequencing used immunoSEQ multiplex PCR; TCRdb keeps in-frame clones, though not all of them. The data contain a few hundred thousand clones, 86% of them singletons. What was sequenced was peripheral blood. The receptors originated from a man between 60 and 70 years old with acute or convalescent COVID-19.

This sequence joins TRBV6-5 and TRBJ2-7; D remains unclear. This CDR3 region has 13 residues. V lost 11 bases to trimming and J lost 3 bases, with 17 bases between them. Germline CDR1 and CDR2: MNHEY and SVGAGI. Written as DNA, the CDR3 is TGTGCCTCGCGAGCAGATAGCTTCTACGAGCAGTACTTC. Protein: CASRADSFYEQYF.

V gene TRBV6-4 combines with J gene TRBJ1-1; 9 nucleotides align to TRBD1. The CDR3 extends over 14 amino acids. V lost 6 bases, J lost 5 bases, and 7 bases stayed unmatched. Germline CDR1 reads MRHNA; CDR2 reads SNTAGT. The CDR3 sequence: CASSRTGEGTEAFF. The CDR3 bases are TGTGCCAGCAGCCGGACAGGGGAGGGAACTGAAGCTTTCTTT.

This clone has a single count. This sequence joins TRBV28 and TRBJ1-2; possible D gene TRBD1, 5 bases. Germline V gene sequence: CDR1 MDHEN, CDR2 SYDVKM. CDR3 length equals 14 residues. Between the trimmed V and J ends, which lost 5 bases and 12 bases, there was a span of 22 bases. CDR3 in amino acids: CASSPRQRGRRNTF. CDR3 bases: TGTGCCAGCAGTCCACGACAGCGGGGGAGAAGAAACACCTTC.

The chain carries TRBV5-6 and TRBJ1-3; possibly TRBD1 for D (6 bases). This CDR3 region has 15 residues. The ends were cut back, 3 bases at V and 0 bases at J, with 10 bases in the middle. The V gene's germline CDR1 is SGHDT and CDR2 YYEEEE. The DNA of the CDR3 is TGTGCCAGCAGCTGGCAGGGGTTCTCTGGAAACACCATATATTTT. Its translation: CASSWQGFSGNTIYF.

V is TRBV3-1 (or the pseudogene TRBV3-2) and J is TRBJ2-6; D is possibly TRBD2 (5 bases). Trimming stripped 4 bases from V and 2 bases from J, with 15 bases between. CDR1 and CDR2 (germline): LGHDT, YNNKEL (reference sequence). This CDR3 contains 17 residues. The CDR3 DNA reads TGTGCCAGCAGCCCCCTAAGAGGGCCAACTGGGGCCAACGTCCTGACTTTC. This translates into CASSPLRGPTGANVLTF.

V and J are TRBV11-1 and TRBJ1-2; 8 positions agree with TRBD1. The CDR3 runs 16 residues. Germline V lookup: CDR1 SGHAT, CDR2 FQDESV (reference sequence). Trimming cost V 5 bases and J 3 bases; bases outside gene matches: 11. The CDR3 loop is CASSVTSRGQDYGYTF. Here the CDR3 DNA reads TGTGCCAGCAGCGTAACATCCAGGGGGCAGGACTATGGCTACACCTTC.

The chain links TRBV11-3 to TRBJ1-6; the D is unclear. Germline-derived CDR1 and CDR2 are SGHNT and YENEEA. The CDR3 is made up of 13 amino acids. Trimming removed 4 bases at V and 6 bases at J, with 7 bases between. The DNA of the CDR3 is TGTGCCAGCAGCTCGGGAGTTAATTCACCCCTCCACTTT. It encodes CASSSGVNSPLHF.

The chain uses TRBV4-1 and TRBJ2-3; TRBD2 aligns across 11 bases. After removal of 6 bases from V and 6 bases from J, the junction contained 5 bases not matched to a gene. Germline assignment: CDR1 MGHRA and CDR2 YSYEKL. The CDR3 extends over 14 amino acids. The CDR3 coding sequence is TGCGCCAGCAGTCCTAGCGGGAGGCTGGATACGCAGTATTTT. It translates to CASSPSGRLDTQYF.

The rearrangement uses TRBV30 and TRBJ1-5; D is possibly TRBD1 (5 bases). Germline loops: CDR1 GTSNPN, CDR2 SVGIG (reference sequence). V lost 3 bases and J lost 1, with 10 bases in between. The CDR3 covers 14 residues. CDR3 amino acids: CAWRGDSSNQPQHF. The CDR3 DNA follows: TGTGCCTGGAGGGGGGACTCCAGCAATCAGCCCCAGCATTTT.